This passage covers 10 T cell receptor beta chains from one sample sequenced in a study of shared T cell receptors in the human thymus. Sequencing used immunoSEQ multiplex PCR; TCRdb keeps in-frame clones, though not all of them. This sample carries 630,000 or so clones, about 87% of them seen once, and the ten largest clones take roughly 0.0089%. These data also formed part of another study, on human thymus T cells.

The specimen sequenced was thymocytes. The receptors here all came from a boy under two years old with a congenital heart defect.

V usage is TRBV11-2 and J usage is TRBJ2-7; 8 bases are shared with TRBD2. The CDR3 is made up of 14 amino acids. In germline, CDR1 is SGHAT, CDR2 FQNNGV. Losses at the gene ends were 5 bases for V and 1 base for J; bases not matched to a gene: 4. CDR3 sequence: CASSPGGASYEQYF. The CDR3 region has the DNA TGTGCCAGCAGCCCCGGGGGGGCGTCCTACGAGCAGTACTTC.

The rearrangement joins TRBV4-1 to TRBJ2-7; TRBD2 matches 8 bases. Germline values: CDR1 MGHRA, CDR2 YSYEKL. With 2 bases clipped from V and 3 bases from J, the junction kept 6 bases outside the gene matches. This CDR3 is built from 15 residues. In DNA form, the CDR3 reads TGCGCCAGCAGCCAAAGAGCAGCGGGGGTCTACGAGCAGTACTTC. It translates to CASSQRAAGVYEQYF.

The sample holds one count of this clone. The chain links TRBV6-6 to TRBJ2-1; no reliable D call. This CDR3 is built from 14 residues. V was shortened by 2 bases and J by 8 bases, with 13 bases between the two germline ends. The germline V gene has CDR1 MNHNY and CDR2 SVGAGI (reference sequence). In DNA, the CDR3 is TGTGCCAGCAGTTACCAGAAAAAGTCGCATGAGCAGTTCTTC. Its translation: CASSYQKKSHEQFF.

V usage is TRBV9 and J usage is TRBJ2-3, with 10 bases lining up with TRBD1. V lost 4 bases and J lost 0; bases outside the gene matches: 5. Germline CDR1 reads SGDLS; CDR2 reads YYNGEE. The CDR3 length is 16 residues. CDR3 DNA sequence: TGTGCCAGCAGCCCGCGACAGGGGGCTAGCACAGATACGCAGTATTTT. Translating gives CASSPRQGASTDTQYF. Supplemented by reference TRBV9 and TRBJ2-3, the full variable domain reads DSGVTQTPKHLITATGQRVTLRCSPRSGDLSVYWYQQSLDQGLQFLIQYYNGEERAKGNILERFSAQQFPDLHSELNLSSLELGDSALYFCASSPRQGASTDTQYFGPGTRLTVL.

The rearrangement joins TRBV7-2 to TRBJ2-1; D gene ambiguous. The CDR3 consists of 18 residues. Germline V CDR1 and CDR2: SGHTA, FQGNSA. The V end lost 1 base, the J end lost 0 bases, and 16 bases lay between the germline ends. The CDR3 sequence is CASSLERWSIRSYNEQFF. CDR3 coding DNA: TGTGCCAGCAGCTTAGAGAGGTGGTCTATACGCTCCTACAATGAGCAGTTCTTC.

This sequence joins TRBV29-1 and TRBJ2-3; the match to TRBD2 covers 11 bases. This CDR3 is 14 amino acids long. The V gene's germline CDR1 is SQVTM and CDR2 ANQGSEA. V gave up 8 bases and J gave up 1 base; unmatched junction bases: 5. The DNA for the CDR3 is TGCAGCCTTGGGACTAGCGGATGCACAGATACGCAGTATTTT. Its protein is CSLGTSGCTDTQYF.

This chain joins TRBV25-1 and TRBJ2-1; 11 bases are shared with TRBD1. CDR3 length equals 17 residues. The junction had 9 bases not matched to a gene; V was cut back by 8 bases and J by 0 bases. The V gene's germline CDR1 is MGHDK and CDR2 SYGVNS. The CDR3 loop reads CASSWTGGPSSYNEQFF. CDR3 in DNA: TGTGCCAGCTCATGGACAGGGGGCCCGAGCTCCTACAATGAGCAGTTCTTC.

The chain has TRBV7-3 and TRBJ1-1; TRBD1 agrees at 9 bases. The CDR3 totals 19 residues. The V gene's germline CDR1 is SGHTA and CDR2 FQGTGA. V lost 10 bases and J lost 1; bases outside the gene matches: 22. The CDR3 sequence is CANRDRVILHKGGNTEAFF. The CDR3 DNA is TGTGCCAACCGGGACAGGGTGATCTTACACAAGGGGGGGAACACTGAAGCTTTCTTT.

The chain carries TRBV6-5 and TRBJ1-5; 7 bases agree with TRBD1. CDR3 size: 14 residues. Germline loops: CDR1 MNHEY, CDR2 SVGAGI. With 5 bases clipped from V and 9 bases from J, the junction kept 10 bases outside the gene matches. CDR3 in amino acids: CASSPRQGGRPQHF. The CDR3, as DNA: TGTGCCAGCAGTCCGAGACAGGGCGGGCGGCCCCAGCATTTT.

The chain is built from TRBV29-1 and TRBJ2-3, with D tentatively TRBD1 (5 bases). Germline-derived CDR1 and CDR2 are SQVTM and ANQGSEA. This CDR3 has 14 amino acids. V lost 4 bases, J lost 5 bases, and 16 bases lay in between. CDR3 residues: CSVGIKGRGDTQYF. The CDR3 bases are TGCAGCGTTGGGATAAAAGGAAGGGGAGATACGCAGTATTTT.